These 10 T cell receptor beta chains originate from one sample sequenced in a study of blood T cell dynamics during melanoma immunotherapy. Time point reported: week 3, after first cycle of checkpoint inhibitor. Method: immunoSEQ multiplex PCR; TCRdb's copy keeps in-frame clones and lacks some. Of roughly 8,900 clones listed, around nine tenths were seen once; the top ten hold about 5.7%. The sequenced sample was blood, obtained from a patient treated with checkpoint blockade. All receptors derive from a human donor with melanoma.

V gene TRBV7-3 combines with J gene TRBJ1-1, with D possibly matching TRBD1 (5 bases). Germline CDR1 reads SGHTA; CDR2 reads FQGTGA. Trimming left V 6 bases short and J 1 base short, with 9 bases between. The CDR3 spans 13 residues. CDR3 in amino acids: CASSQGANTEAFF. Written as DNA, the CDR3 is TGTGCCAGCAGTCAAGGGGCGAACACTGAAGCTTTCTTT.

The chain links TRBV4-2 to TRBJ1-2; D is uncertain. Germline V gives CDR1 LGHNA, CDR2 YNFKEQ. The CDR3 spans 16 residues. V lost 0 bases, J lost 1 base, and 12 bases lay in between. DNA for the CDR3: TGTGCCAGCAGCCAAGATAAAGGTGCCCTTAACTATGGCTACACCTTC. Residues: CASSQDKGALNYGYTF.

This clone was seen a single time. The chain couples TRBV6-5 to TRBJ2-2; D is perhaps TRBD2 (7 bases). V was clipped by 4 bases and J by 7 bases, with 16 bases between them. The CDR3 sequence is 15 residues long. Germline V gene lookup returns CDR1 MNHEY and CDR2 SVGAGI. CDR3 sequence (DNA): TGTGCCAGCAGTTTCTCCCGGGGGGCGGGCGGGGAGCTGTTTTTT. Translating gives CASSFSRGAGGELFF.

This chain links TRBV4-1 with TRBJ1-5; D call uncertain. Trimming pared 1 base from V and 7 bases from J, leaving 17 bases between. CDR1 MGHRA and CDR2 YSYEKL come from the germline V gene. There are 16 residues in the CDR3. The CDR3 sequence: CASSQGVGESLQPQHF. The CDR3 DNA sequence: TGCGCCAGCAGCCAAGGAGTTGGAGAATCTCTGCAGCCCCAGCATTTT.

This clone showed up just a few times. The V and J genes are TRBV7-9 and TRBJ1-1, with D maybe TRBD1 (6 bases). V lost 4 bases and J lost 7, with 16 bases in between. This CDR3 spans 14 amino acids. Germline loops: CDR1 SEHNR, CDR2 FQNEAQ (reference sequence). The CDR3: CASSSYREGDEAFF. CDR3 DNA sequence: TGTGCCAGCAGCTCCTACAGGGAGGGCGATGAAGCTTTCTTT.

The CDR3 DNA reads TGTGCCAGCAGCATTGGTGTCCCGACAGGGGAGGTGGGCACTGAAGCTTTCTTT. As protein: CASSIGVPTGEVGTEAFF. The chain is built from TRBV5-5 and TRBJ1-1; TRBD1 agrees at 8 bases. V shed 4 bases, J shed 4 bases, and the junction held 18 bases outside the gene matches. Germline V gene lookup returns CDR1 SGHKS and CDR2 YYEKEE (reference sequence). The CDR3 runs to 18 residues.

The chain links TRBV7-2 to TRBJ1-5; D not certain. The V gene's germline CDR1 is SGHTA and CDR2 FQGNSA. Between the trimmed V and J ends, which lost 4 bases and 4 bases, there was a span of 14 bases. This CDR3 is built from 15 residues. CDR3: CASSSDQSANQPQHF. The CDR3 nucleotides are TGTGCCAGCAGCTCCGACCAGTCGGCGAATCAGCCCCAGCATTTT. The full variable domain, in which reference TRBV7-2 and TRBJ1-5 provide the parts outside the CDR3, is GAGVSQSPSNKVTEKGKDVELRCDPISGHTALYWYRQSLGQGLEFLIYFQGNSAPDKSGLPSDRFSAERTGGSVSTLTIQRTQQEDSAVYLCASSSDQSANQPQHFGDGTRLSIL.

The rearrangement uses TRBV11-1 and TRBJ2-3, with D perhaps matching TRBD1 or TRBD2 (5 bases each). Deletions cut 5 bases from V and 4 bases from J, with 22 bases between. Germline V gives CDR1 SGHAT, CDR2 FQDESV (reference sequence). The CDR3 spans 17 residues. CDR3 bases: TGTGCCAGCAGCCTTAACCCTGCAGGGAACGGGGCAGATACGCAGTATTTT. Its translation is CASSLNPAGNGADTQYF. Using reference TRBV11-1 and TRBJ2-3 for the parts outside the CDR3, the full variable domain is EAEVAQSPRYKITEKSQAVAFWCDPISGHATLYWYRQILGQGPELLVQFQDESVVDDSQLPKDRFSAERLKGVDSTLKIQPAELGDSAMYLCASSLNPAGNGADTQYFGPGTRLTVL.

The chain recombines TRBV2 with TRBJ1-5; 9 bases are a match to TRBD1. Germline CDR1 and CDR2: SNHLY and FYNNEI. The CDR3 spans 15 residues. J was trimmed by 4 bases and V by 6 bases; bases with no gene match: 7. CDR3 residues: CASRLGTGMNQPQHF. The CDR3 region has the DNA TGTGCCAGCAGGTTAGGGACAGGGATGAATCAGCCCCAGCATTTT. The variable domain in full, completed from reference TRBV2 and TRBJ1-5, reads EPEVTQTPSHQVTQMGQEVILRCVPISNHLYFYWYRQILGQKVEFLVSFYNNEISEKSEIFDDQFSVERPDGSNFTLKIRSTKLEDSAMYFCASRLGTGMNQPQHFGDGTRLSIL.

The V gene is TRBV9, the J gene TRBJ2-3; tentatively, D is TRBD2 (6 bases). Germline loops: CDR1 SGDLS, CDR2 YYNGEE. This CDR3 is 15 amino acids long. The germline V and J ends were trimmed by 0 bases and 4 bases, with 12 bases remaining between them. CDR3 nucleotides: TGTGCCAGCAGCGTAGGGTCTAGCGAGGCAGATACGCAGTATTTT. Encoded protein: CASSVGSSEADTQYF.